Sequencing of this TCR beta chain was carried out in a study of blood T cell repertoires in COVID-19. The CDR3 has 15 amino acids. J gave up 3 bases and V 5 bases, and 8 bases lay outside the gene matches. Cohorts were assigned according to the clinical history that participants reported. Authors' analysis steps: The assay estimated nucleated cells by amplifying reference gene primers. The method was immunoSEQ multiplex PCR; TCRdb's version includes in-frame clones alone and lacks a portion of them. That table gives V, J and clone size, and the DNA gave D and trimming. The data contain roughly 250,000 clones, about 90% of them singletons.

The chain uses TRBV5-3 and TRBJ1-2; 9 positions match TRBD1. TRBV5-3 is filed as an ORF, its function uncertain. The clonotype comes from a woman younger than 45 with acute COVID-19. The sample was PBMCs or T cells enriched from blood (not recorded which). CDR3 region: CARRTDRGNDYGYTF. DNA of the CDR3: TGTGCCAGAAGAACGGACAGGGGTAATGACTATGGCTACACCTTC.